Listed below are T cell receptor beta chains from one sample, sequenced in a study of vaccination and CD4 T cells after COVID-19. Their recognized antigens are unknown. TCRdb used MiXCR to reprocess the PCR reads, holding one entry per CDR3 protein. Of tens of thousands of distinct CDR3 sequences in the sample, less than 70% were seen once. Sequencing was done on a sample of CD4+ T cells from blood, cultured in vitro. These receptors all stem from a human donor who had recovered from COVID-19. Both conserved end residues are part of each CDR3. The D gene is left open where the match is weak. The listing skips clone size in some rows; elsewhere it reads once, few, many or a size class.

J | length | V | D | size | DNA | CDR3
TRBJ1-6 | 16 | TRBV19 | TRBD1 | few | TGTGCCAGTACCTCAGGGGGTAATTCCTATAATTCACCCCTCCACTTT | CASTSGGNSYNSPLHF
TRBJ1-4 | 12 | TRBV20-1 | - | few | TGCAGGACCGGGGGGGGCACCGAAAAACTGTTTTTT | CRTGGGTEKLFF
TRBJ1-5 | 15 | TRBV15 | - | - | TGTGCCTCGGCTTCGGGGCCCCTTGGCAATCAGCCCCAGCATTTT | CASASGPLGNQPQHF
TRBJ2-1 | 17 | TRBV15 | - | - | TGTGCCACCAGCAGAGTGGGGGGGGCATCGTATACTAATGAGCAGTTCTTC | CATSRVGGASYTNEQFF
TRBJ2-1 | 19 | TRBV15 | - | - | TGTGCCACCAGCAGGACCGGGACCACAACCGCTAGCTCCTACAATGAGCAGTTCTTC | CATSRTGTTTASSYNEQFF
TRBJ1-3 | 15 | TRBV19 | TRBD1 | - | TGTGCCAGTAGTATATTGGGACAGGTTGGAAACACCATATATTTT | CASSILGQVGNTIYF
TRBJ1-1 | 13 | TRBV7-2 | - | few | TGTGCCAGCAGCCCCGGGGGTGGTCCTGAAGCTTTCTTT | CASSPGGGPEAFF
TRBJ1-2 | 15 | TRBV7-3 | - | - | TGTGCCAGCAGCTTAAGGCCTACAGCGAACTATGGCTACACCTTC | CASSLRPTANYGYTF
TRBJ2-2 | 15 | TRBV27 | - | - | TGTGCCAGCAGACTGACGGGGATGCGGACCGGGGAGCTGTTTTTT | CASRLTGMRTGELFF
TRBJ1-5 | 14 | TRBV20-1 | - | - | TGCAGTGCTAGAGATATCAGGGGAGGTCAGCCCCAGCATTTT | CSARDIRGGQPQHF
TRBJ2-7 | 13 | TRBV14 | - | few | TGTGCCAGCAGCCAAGGGCCCGCCTACGAGCAGTACTTC | CASSQGPAYEQYF
TRBJ2-6 | 18 | TRBV6-2/TRBV6-3 | TRBD1 | once | TGTGCCAGCAGTTACGCGGGACAGGGGTTCTCTGGGGCCAACGTCCTGACTTTC | CASSYAGQGFSGANVLTF
TRBJ1-1 | 16 | TRBV27 | TRBD1 | - | TGTGCCAGCAGTCCAGGGGGACAGTGGTGGGGCACTGAAGCTTTCTTT | CASSPGGQWWGTEAFF
TRBJ2-3 | 18 | TRBV10-3 | TRBD2 | - | TGTGCCATCAGTACTCAACTAGCGGGAGGGCGGGGGGCAGATACGCAGTATTTT | CAISTQLAGGRGADTQYF
TRBJ2-1 | 20 | TRBV7-3 | TRBD2 | - | TGTGCCAGCAGCTTACGACGCCCGCTAGCGGGGCCTAATGTCTACAATGAGCAGTTCTTC | CASSLRRPLAGPNVYNEQFF
TRBJ1-3 | 12 | TRBV6-5 | - | - | TGTGCCAGCAGTTACAGTGGAAACACCATATATTTT | CASSYSGNTIYF
TRBJ2-7 | 15 | TRBV20-1 | - | - | TGCAGTGCTAGAGGCCATGGGGAAAGCTCCTACGAGCAGTACTTC | CSARGHGESSYEQYF
TRBJ1-2 | 14 | TRBV6-1 | TRBD1 | - | TGTGCCAGCAGGTCCACAGGGGGCTACTATGGCTACACCTTC | CASRSTGGYYGYTF